Given below is one TCR beta chain in context. The data are from a study of cytomegalovirus exposure and HLA in healthy donors. Primers: 60 Vbeta forward and 13 Jbeta reverse. Repertoires were generated with immunoSEQ multiplex PCR, while TCRdb's copy carries only in-frame clones and drops some. Of 200,000 to 250,000 clones detected, roughly 80% appear once; the ten largest clones hold around 15%. Per the germline V gene, CDR1 is KGHSH and CDR2 is LQKENI. With 3 bases removed from V and 2 bases from J, the gap between germline ends came to 13 bases. This CDR3 spans 16 amino acids. The sequenced sample consisted of PBMCs. This TCR was recovered from a man in his forties or fifties in good health and CMV-seronegative. The gene calls are TRBV18 and TRBJ1-4; no definite D call. CDR3 sequence: CASSPDGVWTNEKLFF. CDR3 DNA sequence: TGTGCCAGCTCACCGGACGGGGTTTGGACTAATGAAAAACTGTTTTTT.